The text below deals with one TCR beta chain. CDR1 is LGHNA and CDR2 is YNFKEQ in the germline V gene. With 2 bases clipped from V and 0 bases from J, the junction kept 4 bases outside the gene matches. This CDR3 region has 17 residues. These data originate in a study of metastatic and nonmetastatic thyroid tumors. Study background: It was across blood and tumor or nodule tissue from malignant and benign thyroid patients that repertoires were compared.

Thyroid surgery was performed in patients who had received no treatment beforehand. Per the original data handling: Clinicopathological groups differed in CDR3, with these differences serving to build a distant-metastasis classifier for papillary thyroid cancer. TCRdb reanalyzed the PCR reads with MiXCR. These V and J calls derive from TCRdb rather than the authors' analysis. The sample has 22,000 or so clones; 36% are singletons. The clonotype originates from a male donor with papillary thyroid cancer or a benign thyroid nodule (not recorded which). Some clones in this sample may be carry-over from other donors' samples. Sequenced material: blood. V usage is TRBV4-2 and J usage is TRBJ2-7; 13 nucleotides line up with TRBD2. CDR3 protein: CASSQSGLAGSSYEQYF. As DNA, the CDR3 is TGTGCCAGCAGCCAATCGGGACTAGCGGGGAGCTCCTACGAGCAGTACTTC.